This T cell receptor (beta chain) was documented in a study of blood T cell repertoires in COVID-19. This table comes from immunoSEQ multiplex PCR, and its TCRdb copy is limited to in-frame clones, with some not included. The table lists about 100,000 clones, approximately 88% of them singletons. Germline trimming cut 3 bases from V and 2 bases from J; bases unmatched to any gene: 5. The germline CDR1 and CDR2 sequences are SGHKS and YYEKEE (reference sequence). CDR3 length: 14 residues. The chain joins TRBV5-5 to TRBJ2-7; 7 nucleotides align to TRBD1. This receptor was taken from a man aged 45-60 years with active or convalescent COVID-19. The sequencing sample was made of peripheral blood. The DNA of the CDR3 is TGTGCCAGCAGCTCAAGGGACAGAGCCTACGAGCAGTACTTC. It yields the protein CASSSRDRAYEQYF.